A selection of T cell receptor beta chains follows, all from one sample in a study of shared T cell receptors in the human thymus. Using immunoSEQ multiplex PCR, the repertoire was profiled, and TCRdb retains in-frame clones only, with some absent. Among about 660,000 clones, approximately 87% were seen once, and the ten largest hold approximately 0.011%. These records were also assigned to another study, of human thymus T cells.

Sequencing was done on a sample of thymocytes. The source of these receptors is a boy younger than two with a congenital heart defect. Each CDR3 is given with its conserved first and last residue. Fields, in order: D gene, J gene, V gene, clone size, CDR3 protein, CDR3 DNA. A D gene is named only where the DNA matches it firmly. Expanded clones get a size class; other rows say once, few or many, or leave the size out.

D: TRBD2
J: TRBJ2-7
V: TRBV4-2
size: -
CDR3: CASSQGLAGGYEQYF
DNA: TGTGCCAGCAGCCAAGGACTAGCGGGAGGATACGAGCAGTACTTC

D: -
J: TRBJ1-6
V: TRBV30
size: -
CDR3: CAWSVLGADNSPLHF
DNA: TGTGCCTGGAGTGTACTGGGGGCGGATAATTCACCCCTCCACTTT

D: -
J: TRBJ2-5
V: TRBV4-2
size: -
CDR3: CASSQERLEGALGETQYF
DNA: TGTGCCAGCAGCCAGGAACGACTAGAGGGGGCTCTTGGGGAGACCCAGTACTTC

D: TRBD2
J: TRBJ2-7
V: TRBV19
size: -
CDR3: CASSIVLMREGCYEQYF
DNA: TGTGCCAGTAGTATAGTCTTGATGCGGGAGGGCTGCTACGAGCAGTACTTC

D: -
J: TRBJ1-2
V: TRBV12-5
size: once
CDR3: CASGIGGGGDAYGYTF
DNA: TGTGCTAGTGGTATAGGGGGTGGGGGCGATGCCTATGGCTACACCTTC

D: -
J: TRBJ2-7
V: TRBV5-1
size: -
CDR3: CASNPAGGTYEQYF
DNA: TGCGCCAGCAATCCGGCAGGTGGAACCTACGAGCAGTACTTC

D: TRBD2
J: TRBJ2-3
V: TRBV5-1
size: -
CDR3: CASCGSGRARDTQYF
DNA: TGCGCCAGCTGTGGTAGCGGGAGGGCGAGAGATACGCAGTATTTT

D: -
J: TRBJ2-1
V: TRBV6-1
size: once
CDR3: CASSEENRDTAYNEQFF
DNA: TGTGCCAGCAGTGAAGAGAACCGGGACACGGCCTACAATGAGCAGTTCTTC

D: TRBD2
J: TRBJ2-6
V: TRBV4-2
size: -
CDR3: CASSQRGGGPGANVLTF
DNA: TGTGCCAGCAGCCAAAGGGGCGGGGGGCCTGGGGCCAACGTCCTGACTTTC

D: TRBD2
J: TRBJ2-3
V: TRBV11-2
size: -
CDR3: CASSLVAGGPEDTQYF
DNA: TGTGCCAGCAGCTTAGTAGCGGGAGGGCCTGAAGATACGCAGTATTTT

D: TRBD1
J: TRBJ1-1
V: TRBV10-3
size: -
CDR3: CAIGTGGDTEAFF
DNA: TGTGCCATCGGGACAGGGGGAGACACTGAAGCTTTCTTT

D: TRBD2
J: TRBJ2-7
V: TRBV14
size: -
CDR3: CASSPQREAIYEQYF
DNA: TGTGCCAGCAGCCCCCAGCGGGAGGCGATCTACGAGCAGTACTTC

D: TRBD2
J: TRBJ2-5
V: TRBV29-1
size: -
CDR3: CSVVVILAGVTETQYF
DNA: TGCAGCGTTGTGGTAATACTAGCGGGAGTAACAGAGACCCAGTACTTC

D: -
J: TRBJ1-3
V: TRBV28
size: few
CDR3: CASSLARGSGNTIYF
DNA: TGTGCCAGCAGCCTTGCCAGAGGGTCTGGAAACACCATATATTTT

D: TRBD2
J: TRBJ2-2
V: TRBV5-4
size: -
CDR3: CASRRKLPSGVSGELFF
DNA: TGTGCCAGCAGGCGGAAACTCCCTAGCGGGGTATCCGGGGAGCTGTTTTTT

D: -
J: TRBJ1-2
V: TRBV27
size: -
CDR3: CASSPRPSGLPNYGYTF
DNA: TGTGCCAGCAGTCCACGACCGTCAGGCCTACCTAACTATGGCTACACCTTC

D: TRBD2
J: TRBJ2-5
V: TRBV6-1
size: -
CDR3: CASSPLAGDSAQYF
DNA: TGTGCCAGCAGTCCCCTAGCGGGAGATTCGGCCCAGTACTTC

D: -
J: TRBJ2-7
V: TRBV6-1
size: -
CDR3: CASSRETRRDEQYF
DNA: TGTGCCAGCAGTCGGGAGACCAGAAGGGACGAGCAGTACTTC

D: -
J: TRBJ2-5
V: TRBV7-6
size: -
CDR3: CASSLVGLKETQYF
DNA: TGTGCCAGCAGCTTAGTGGGACTGAAAGAGACCCAGTACTTC

D: -
J: TRBJ2-2
V: TRBV19
size: -
CDR3: CASRKDRDTGELFF
DNA: TGTGCCAGCAGAAAGGACAGAGACACCGGGGAGCTGTTTTTT

D: TRBD2
J: TRBJ2-7
V: TRBV9
size: few
CDR3: CASSASSGASSYEQYF
DNA: TGTGCCAGCAGCGCAAGTAGCGGGGCCAGCTCCTACGAGCAGTACTTC

D: -
J: TRBJ1-2
V: TRBV28
size: -
CDR3: CASSWGVGPHTNYGYTF
DNA: TGTGCCAGCAGTTGGGGGGTGGGGCCTCATACTAACTATGGCTACACCTTC

D: TRBD1
J: TRBJ2-4
V: TRBV5-6
size: -
CDR3: CASSKPGTGIIQYF
DNA: TGTGCCAGCTCGAAACCAGGGACAGGGATCATTCAGTACTTC

D: TRBD1
J: TRBJ1-1
V: TRBV29-1
size: -
CDR3: CSVVRGRGRQKNTEAFF
DNA: TGCAGCGTTGTGCGGGGTAGGGGGCGACAAAAGAACACTGAAGCTTTCTTT

D: -
J: TRBJ2-3
V: TRBV5-1
size: -
CDR3: CASSWGSGGSTDTQYF
DNA: TGCGCCAGCAGCTGGGGTTCGGGCGGGAGCACAGATACGCAGTATTTT

D: -
J: TRBJ2-1
V: TRBV7-3
size: once
CDR3: CASSLAAPGYEQFF
DNA: TGTGCCAGCAGCTTAGCGGCCCCTGGGTATGAGCAGTTCTTC

D: TRBD1
J: TRBJ2-5
V: TRBV14
size: -
CDR3: CASSQDGRGRKTQYF
DNA: TGTGCCAGCAGCCAAGATGGTAGGGGGCGAAAGACCCAGTACTTC

D: TRBD2
J: TRBJ2-3
V: TRBV29-1
size: -
CDR3: CSERLAGGDPQYF
DNA: TGCAGCGAGCGACTTGCGGGGGGTGATCCGCAGTATTTT

D: TRBD2
J: TRBJ2-7
V: TRBV5-1
size: -
CDR3: CASSSGSASGRSGYEQYF
DNA: TGCGCCAGCAGCTCCGGATCGGCTAGCGGGAGATCGGGCTACGAGCAGTACTTC

D: TRBD1
J: TRBJ1-1
V: TRBV27
size: -
CDR3: CASVPGGLNTEAFF
DNA: TGTGCCAGCGTTCCAGGGGGCCTTAACACTGAAGCTTTCTTT

D: TRBD2
J: TRBJ2-7
V: TRBV4-3
size: -
CDR3: CASSQRLADSYEQYF
DNA: TGCGCCAGCAGCCAACGACTAGCGGACTCCTACGAGCAGTACTTC